The clone carrying this TCR beta chain was counted only a few times. Antigen: not known. Germline lookup yields CDR1 SQVTM and CDR2 ANQGSEA. V lost 6 bases and J lost 3, with 15 bases in between. The CDR3 is made up of 13 amino acids. These data are taken from a study of cytomegalovirus exposure and HLA in healthy donors. Overall study findings and caveats: Fewer N-insertions (relative to the roughly 670-donor mean) were reportedly seen in an Asian-associated ancestry cluster in a later analysis. It has been reported that TCR beta sequences accurately predicted the HLA-A and HLA-B alleles of most subjects. Confirmation was obtained in vitro that a few CMV-associated chains are specific for CMV antigens. With later analysis, a missense DCLRE1C variant became linked to TCR beta V- and J-gene trimming.

The PCR contained 60 Vbeta and 13 Jbeta primers. The assay was immunoSEQ multiplex PCR, and TCRdb's table has in-frame clones only and misses some. The sample holds about 92,000 clones; more than 65% are singletons and the top ten take 1.2%. The rearrangement joins TRBV29-1 to TRBJ2-7; D is possibly TRBD2 (5 bases). The source is a girl aged 2 to 9 in good health and CMV-seropositive. The sample was PBMCs. In DNA, the CDR3 is TGCAGCGTGATAAGCGGTTCAAGCTACGAGCAGTACTTC. The encoded protein is CSVISGSSYEQYF.